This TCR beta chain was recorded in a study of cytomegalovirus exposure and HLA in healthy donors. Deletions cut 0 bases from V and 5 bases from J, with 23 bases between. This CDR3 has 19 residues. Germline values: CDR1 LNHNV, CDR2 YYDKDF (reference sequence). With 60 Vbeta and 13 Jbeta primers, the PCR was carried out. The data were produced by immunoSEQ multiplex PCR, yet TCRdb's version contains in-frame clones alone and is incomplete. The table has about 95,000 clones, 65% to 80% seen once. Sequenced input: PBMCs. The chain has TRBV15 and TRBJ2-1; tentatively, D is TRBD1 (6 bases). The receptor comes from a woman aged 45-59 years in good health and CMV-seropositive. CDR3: CATSRDVQGNQGVHNEQFF. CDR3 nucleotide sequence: TGTGCCACCAGCAGAGATGTACAGGGTAATCAGGGAGTACACAATGAGCAGTTCTTC.